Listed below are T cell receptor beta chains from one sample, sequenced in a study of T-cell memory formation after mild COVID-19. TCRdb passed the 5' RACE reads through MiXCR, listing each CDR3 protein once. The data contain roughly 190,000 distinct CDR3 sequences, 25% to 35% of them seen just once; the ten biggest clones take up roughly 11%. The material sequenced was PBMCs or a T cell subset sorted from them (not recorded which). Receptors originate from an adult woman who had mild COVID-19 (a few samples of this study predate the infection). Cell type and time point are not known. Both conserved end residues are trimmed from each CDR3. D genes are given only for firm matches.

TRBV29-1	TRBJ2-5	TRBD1	SVAATGVESQETQY
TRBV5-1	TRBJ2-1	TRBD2	ASRAGTSPLNEQF
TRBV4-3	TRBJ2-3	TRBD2	ASSSGAGMADTQY
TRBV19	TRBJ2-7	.	ASSIRGIAYEQY
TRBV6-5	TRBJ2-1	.	ASSYSIMGGPRREQF
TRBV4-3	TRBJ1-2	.	ASSQDSPARNYGYT
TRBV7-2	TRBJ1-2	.	ASSPGAHYGYT
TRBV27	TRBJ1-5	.	ASSSNAWGNQPQH
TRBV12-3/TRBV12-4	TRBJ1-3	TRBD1	ASSLRGPSSGNTIY
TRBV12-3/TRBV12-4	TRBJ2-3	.	ASSLADTSTDTQY
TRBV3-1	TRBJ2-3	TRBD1	ASSQGAGQGTDTQY
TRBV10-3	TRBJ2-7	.	AISESGGISSYEQY
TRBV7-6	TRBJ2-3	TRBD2	ASSLGLAGSSTDTQY
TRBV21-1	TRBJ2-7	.	ASSCGISGSPYEQY
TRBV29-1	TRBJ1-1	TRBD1	SGTGGTEAF
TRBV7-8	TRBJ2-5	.	ASSYPGETQY
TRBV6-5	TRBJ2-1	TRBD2	ASSYSAGGSYNEQF
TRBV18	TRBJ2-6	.	ASSPVGHSGANVLT
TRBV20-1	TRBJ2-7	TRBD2	SARLRGSYEQY
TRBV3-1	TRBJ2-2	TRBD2	ASSHTLAGGFTGELF
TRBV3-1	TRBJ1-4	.	ASSQEDSTNEKLF
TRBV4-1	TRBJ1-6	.	ASSQSRSESPLH
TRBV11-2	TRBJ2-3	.	ASRPAPMGTDTQY
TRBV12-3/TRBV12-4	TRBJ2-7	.	ASSLGEVDEQY
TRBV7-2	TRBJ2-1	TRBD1	ASSRDRVEQF
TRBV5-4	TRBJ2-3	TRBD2	ASTGLAGFSTDTQY
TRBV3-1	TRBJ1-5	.	ASSQGTAINQPQH
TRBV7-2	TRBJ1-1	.	ASSFNRINTEAF
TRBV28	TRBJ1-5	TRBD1	ASSEQDRGANQPQH
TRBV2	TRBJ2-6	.	ASSAGKSVLT
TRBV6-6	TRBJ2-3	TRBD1	ASSLGQGATDTQY
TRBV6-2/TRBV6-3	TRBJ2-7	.	ASSYLRGAYEQY
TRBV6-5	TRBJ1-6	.	ATKEARTLH
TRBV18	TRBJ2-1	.	ASSPSSGVNNEQF
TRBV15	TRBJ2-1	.	ATSETPDRNNEQF
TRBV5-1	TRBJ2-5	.	ASSPGRSGETQY
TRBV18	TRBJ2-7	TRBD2	ASSPKGETSGLTYEQY
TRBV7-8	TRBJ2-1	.	ASSLAPNSVRQF
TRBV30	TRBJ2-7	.	AWRFGGNEQY
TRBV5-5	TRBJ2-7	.	ASSVQGYEQY
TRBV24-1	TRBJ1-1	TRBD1	ATSVSGTGDTEAF
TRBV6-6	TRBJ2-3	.	ASSRDFTDTQY
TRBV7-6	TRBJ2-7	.	ASSPWGDSYEQY
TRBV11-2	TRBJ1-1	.	ASSLGRDWEGF
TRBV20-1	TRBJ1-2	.	SARAPENYGYT
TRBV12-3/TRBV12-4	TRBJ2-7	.	ASSGLTATYEQY
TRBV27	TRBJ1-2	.	ASSLSGRLGGYT
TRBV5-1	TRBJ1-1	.	ASSLGRVIRADTEAF
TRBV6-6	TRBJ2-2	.	ASSPHSGLGELF
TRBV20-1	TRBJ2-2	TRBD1	SATGTGETGELF
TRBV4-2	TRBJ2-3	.	ASSQGELTNRDTQY